This section outlines one TCR beta chain sequence together with its context. What it binds is unknown. Germline V CDR1 and CDR2: MDHEN, SYDVKM. Trimming stripped 7 bases from V and 7 bases from J, with 11 bases between. This CDR3 is built from 12 residues. Sequenced by immunoSEQ multiplex PCR; TCRdb stores in-frame clones only, minus some. The data contain 300,000 to 400,000 clones, roughly 70% of them singletons. The data were obtained in a study of shared clonotypes between healthy human individuals. Findings and caveats of the study: Non-shared clonotypes displayed generation probabilities falling below those of clonotypes present in all four donors.

The sample taken for sequencing was memory CD4+ T cells sorted from blood. Subset given: CD45RA-negative fraction. The sequence was obtained from a man younger than 40 in good health. This chain connects TRBV28 to TRBJ1-5; D remains ambiguous. In DNA form, the CDR3 reads TGTGCCAGCACCACGGGTGGGCAGCCCCAGCATTTT. It encodes CASTTGGQPQHF.